The table lists the clone carrying this T cell receptor (beta chain) with a few counts. Its antigen is unidentified. The data are from a study of breast tumors, draining lymph nodes, adjacent tissues. The study, taken as a whole, reports: Tumor repertoires ranked between lymph nodes and nontumor tissue in diversity, with V and J gene preferences. Luminal-like breast cancer showed significantly higher tumor–nontumor repertoire similarity than basal-like.

TCRdb recomputed calls from the multiplex PCR reads with MiXCR, one row per CDR3 protein. The sample holds some 100,000 distinct CDR3 sequences, roughly 20% seen once. Breast cancer patients provided tissue from their axillary draining lymph nodes. V lost 1 base to trimming and J lost 0 bases, with 6 bases between them. CDR3 length: 14 amino acids. Germline V gene data show CDR1 as SGHNT and CDR2 as YYREEE (reference sequence). The V call is TRBV5-4, the J call TRBJ2-3; the D is unclear. The sequenced material came from axillary lymph node tissue. The source of this sequence is a female donor with breast cancer. Some clones in this sample may be carry-over from other donors' samples. In DNA form, the CDR3 reads TGTGCCAGCAGCTTGCGCCTTAGCACAGATACGCAGTATTTT. Protein sequence: CASSLRLSTDTQYF.